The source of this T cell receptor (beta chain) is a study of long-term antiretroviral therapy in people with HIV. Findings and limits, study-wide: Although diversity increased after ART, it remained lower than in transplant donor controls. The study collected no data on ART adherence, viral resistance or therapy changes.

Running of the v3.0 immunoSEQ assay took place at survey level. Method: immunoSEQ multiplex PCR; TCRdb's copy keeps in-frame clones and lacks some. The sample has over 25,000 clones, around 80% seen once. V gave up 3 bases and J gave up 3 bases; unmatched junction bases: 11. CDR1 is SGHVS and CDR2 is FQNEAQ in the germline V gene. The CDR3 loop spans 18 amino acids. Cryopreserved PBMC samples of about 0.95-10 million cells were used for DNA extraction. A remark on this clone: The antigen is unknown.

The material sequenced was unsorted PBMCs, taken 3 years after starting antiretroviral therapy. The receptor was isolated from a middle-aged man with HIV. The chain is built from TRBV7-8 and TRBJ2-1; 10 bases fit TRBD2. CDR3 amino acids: CASSFGSLAGAGYNEQFF. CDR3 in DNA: TGTGCCAGCAGCTTTGGTTCTCTAGCGGGAGCCGGCTACAATGAGCAGTTCTTC.